This entry lists 22 T cell receptor beta chains sequenced from one sample in a study of blood T cell repertoires in COVID-19 (dated by TCRdb to about 2020). The library was built by means of the immunoSEQ multiplex PCR assay. As stored in TCRdb, this immuneACCESS dataset retains in-frame rearrangements with V and J assigned. A fraction of the clones does not appear; measured against another copy, unresolved V genes explain less than half of the discrepancy, and the remainder lacks a known reason. In all, the sample holds fewer than 350,000 clones, and roughly 90% of those were seen once. The biggest ten clones account for roughly 12% of the sample. The specimen sequenced was peripheral blood. The receptors shown here come from a woman aged 25 to 39 with COVID-19, enrolled during active disease.

V gene TRBV3-1 (or the pseudogene TRBV3-2) combines with J gene TRBJ1-2; TRBD1 matches 7 bases. V lost 0 bases, J lost 5 bases, and 9 bases stayed unmatched. From germline, CDR1 is LGHDT and CDR2 YNNKEL (reference sequence). This CDR3 comprises 16 residues. DNA of the CDR3: TGTGCCAGCAGCCAAGACATAGGGACAGCAATATATGGCTACACCTTC. Protein product: CASSQDIGTAIYGYTF.

This chain connects TRBV7-9 to TRBJ1-2; 8 bases are shared with TRBD1. The CDR3 has 15 amino acids. Germline assignment: CDR1 SEHNR and CDR2 FQNEAQ (reference sequence). The ends lost 3 bases at V and 8 bases at J; junction bases unmatched: 11. The CDR3 nucleotides read TGTGCCAGCAGCTTGGGACCGACAGGGGTAGACGGCTACACCTTC. This encodes CASSLGPTGVDGYTF.

The V gene is TRBV6-5, the J gene TRBJ1-5; TRBD1 is a possible D gene (6 bases). CDR1 and CDR2 (germline): MNHEY, SVGAGI. The ends were cut back, 11 bases at V and 3 bases at J, with 17 bases in the middle. The CDR3 runs 14 residues. In DNA, the CDR3 is TGTGCCGGGGGGGGGCGTCGAGACAATCAGCCCCAGCATTTT. Translated, it gives CAGGGRRDNQPQHF.

The gene calls are TRBV5-6 and TRBJ1-1; perhaps TRBD1 as D (6 bases). Germline CDR1 and CDR2: SGHDT and YYEEEE. CDR3 length equals 16 residues. Trimming left V 4 bases short and J 1 base short, with 17 bases between. CDR3 sequence (DNA): TGTGCCAGCAGCCCGAGCCTGACAGGATGGAACACTGAAGCTTTCTTT. Residues: CASSPSLTGWNTEAFF.

The chain recombines TRBV19 with TRBJ1-2; no clear D. V was cut by 5 bases and J by 8 bases, with 15 bases left in between. Germline values: CDR1 LNHDA, CDR2 SQIVND (reference sequence). This CDR3 contains 13 residues. CDR3 region: CASSAGFRQGYTF. CDR3 nucleotide sequence: TGTGCCAGTAGTGCCGGGTTTCGTCAGGGCTACACCTTC. Based on the CDR3 plus reference TRBV19 and TRBJ1-2, the full variable domain is DGGITQSPKYLFRKEGQNVTLSCEQNLNHDAMYWYRQDPGQGLRLIYYSQIVNDFQKGDIAEGYSVSREKKESFPLTVTSAQKNPTAFYLCASSAGFRQGYTFGSGTRLTVV.

V is TRBV6-5 and J is TRBJ2-3; a weak D match, TRBD2 (7 bases). This CDR3 is built from 14 residues. V gave up 0 bases and J gave up 6 bases, with 10 bases separating them. Looked up from germline, CDR1 is MNHEY and CDR2 is SVGAGI. This CDR3 reads CASSYSGGRDTQYF. CDR3 nucleotides: TGTGCCAGCAGTTACTCGGGGGGGCGGGATACGCAGTATTTT.

The rearrangement joins TRBV11-3 to TRBJ2-5; possible D gene TRBD2, 6 bases. This CDR3 is built from 15 residues. Per the germline V gene, CDR1 is SGHNT and CDR2 is YENEEA. Trimming removed 1 base at V and 3 bases at J, with 12 bases between. The CDR3 region is CASSLGSSGEETQYF. The CDR3 DNA is TGTGCCAGCAGCTTAGGTAGTAGCGGTGAAGAGACCCAGTACTTC.

The V call is TRBV9, the J call TRBJ1-1; TRBD1 aligns across 10 bases. There are 14 residues in the CDR3. V gave up 4 bases and J gave up 5 bases; unmatched junction bases: 5. Germline values: CDR1 SGDLS, CDR2 YYNGEE. Here the CDR3 reads CASSPGTGETEAFF. CDR3 DNA sequence: TGTGCCAGCAGCCCCGGGACAGGGGAGACTGAAGCTTTCTTT.

The count of this clone is one. The genes are TRBV6-5 and TRBJ2-7; no clear D. CDR3 length: 13 amino acids. V lost 6 bases and J lost 3, with 12 bases in between. Germline V gene lookup returns CDR1 MNHEY and CDR2 SVGAGI. CDR3 protein: CASSRGIGYEQYF. For the CDR3, the DNA is TGTGCCAGCAGCCGCGGCATCGGCTACGAGCAGTACTTC.

The chain has TRBV27 and TRBJ2-3, with a weak D call TRBD1 (6 bases). The ends were cut back, 8 bases at V and 1 base at J, with 10 bases in the middle. CDR1 MNHEY and CDR2 SMNVEV come from the germline V gene (reference sequence). This CDR3 is 13 amino acids long. CDR3 DNA: TGTGCCAGCCAACAGGGCCGCACAGATACGCAGTATTTT. Translating it yields CASQQGRTDTQYF.

This clone was observed a handful of times. V gene TRBV6-5 combines with J gene TRBJ1-1; tentatively, D is TRBD1 (5 bases). From germline, CDR1 is MNHEY and CDR2 SVGAGI. This CDR3 region has 12 residues. Trimming cost V 5 bases and J 7 bases, with 11 bases left between them. Here the CDR3 reads CASSHPGGEAFF. The CDR3 coding sequence is TGTGCCAGCAGTCATCCGGGGGGTGAAGCTTTCTTT.

This sequence joins TRBV5-5 and TRBJ2-5; D gene uncertain. The CDR3 length is 13 residues. In germline, CDR1 is SGHKS, CDR2 YYEKEE (reference sequence). The ends were cut back, 0 bases at V and 0 bases at J, with 3 bases in the middle. The CDR3 loop reads CASSLADQETQYF. CDR3 coding DNA: TGTGCCAGCAGCTTGGCGGACCAAGAGACCCAGTACTTC.

The V call is TRBV6-5, the J call TRBJ1-2, with D possibly being TRBD1 (6 bases). Germline CDR1 and CDR2: MNHEY and SVGAGI. The CDR3 has 13 residues. Trimming took 6 bases from V and 4 from J, leaving 12 bases between them. CDR3 loop: CASSGRGGYGYTF. CDR3 DNA: TGTGCCAGCAGCGGAAGGGGGGGCTATGGCTACACCTTC.

This clone turned up a few times. This chain links TRBV5-1 with TRBJ1-3; TRBD1 agrees at 12 bases. This CDR3 spans 17 amino acids. The germline V gene encodes CDR1 SGHRS and CDR2 YFSETQ. Unmatched junction bases numbered 3, after V lost 1 base and J lost 1 base. The DNA of the CDR3 is TGCGCCAGCAGCTTGTGGGGACAGGGGGCGTCTGGAAACACCATATATTTT. Translating gives CASSLWGQGASGNTIYF. Variable domain in full (rest from reference TRBV5-1 and TRBJ1-3): KAGVTQTPRYLIKTRGQQVTLSCSPISGHRSVSWYQQTPGQGLQFLFEYFSETQRNKGNFPGRFSGRQFSNSRSEMNVSTLELGDSALYLCASSLWGQGASGNTIYFGEGSWLTVV.

This sequence joins TRBV5-1 and TRBJ1-1, with a possible D match to TRBD1 (6 bases). The CDR3 consists of 16 residues. In germline, CDR1 is SGHRS, CDR2 YFSETQ. Trimming pared 4 bases from V and 0 bases from J, leaving 16 bases between. The chain's CDR3 is CASSLTRGNLNTEAFF. DNA for the CDR3: TGCGCCAGCAGCCTAACGAGGGGGAACTTGAACACTGAAGCTTTCTTT. Full variable domain (missing parts from reference TRBV5-1 and TRBJ1-1): KAGVTQTPRYLIKTRGQQVTLSCSPISGHRSVSWYQQTPGQGLQFLFEYFSETQRNKGNFPGRFSGRQFSNSRSEMNVSTLELGDSALYLCASSLTRGNLNTEAFFGQGTRLTVV.

The chain joins TRBV13 to TRBJ1-6, with D perhaps TRBD1 (5 bases). The germline CDR1 and CDR2 sequences are PRHDT and FYEKMQ (reference sequence). Trimming took off 1 base at V and 9 bases at J, with 16 bases between the two ends. The CDR3 contains 16 residues. The CDR3 bases are TGTGCCAGCAGCTTAGTGACAGCGGGGCCCCTTTCACCCCTCCACTTT. Translating it yields CASSLVTAGPLSPLHF.

The V and J genes are TRBV5-1 and TRBJ2-3, with D possibly matching TRBD2 (7 bases). Germline lookup yields CDR1 SGHRS and CDR2 YFSETQ. The CDR3 consists of 16 residues. V was trimmed by 1 base and J by 0 bases, leaving 12 bases between them. CDR3 sequence reads: CASSLYAGASTDTQYF. CDR3 coding DNA: TGCGCCAGCAGCTTGTATGCGGGGGCTAGCACAGATACGCAGTATTTT. The variable domain in full, with the rest retrieved from reference TRBV5-1 and TRBJ2-3, is KAGVTQTPRYLIKTRGQQVTLSCSPISGHRSVSWYQQTPGQGLQFLFEYFSETQRNKGNFPGRFSGRQFSNSRSEMNVSTLELGDSALYLCASSLYAGASTDTQYFGPGTRLTVL.

The chain couples TRBV11-3 to TRBJ2-3; tentative D call: TRBD1 (5 bases). CDR1 is SGHNT, CDR2 YENEEA, per germline. Trimming pared 7 bases from V and 2 bases from J, leaving 10 bases between. There are 13 residues in the CDR3. The CDR3 nucleotides read TGTGCCAGCACTGACAGTGCCACAGATACGCAGTATTTT. This codes for CASTDSATDTQYF. Full variable domain (missing parts from reference TRBV11-3 and TRBJ2-3): EAGVVQSPRYKIIEKKQPVAFWCNPISGHNTLYWYLQNLGQGPELLIRYENEEAVDDSQLPKDRFSAERLKGVDSTLKIQPAELGDSAVYLCASTDSATDTQYFGPGTRLTVL.

The chain recombines TRBV19 with TRBJ2-7; 11 bases agree with TRBD2. CDR1 and CDR2 (germline): LNHDA, SQIVND (reference sequence). The junction had 5 bases not matched to a gene; V was cut back by 5 bases and J by 5 bases. The CDR3 sequence is 14 residues long. Here the CDR3 DNA reads TGTGCCAGTAGTCCATGGACTAGCGGGCACGAGCAGTACTTC. Its translation: CASSPWTSGHEQYF.

The gene calls are TRBV2 and TRBJ1-2; no clear D gene. The length of the CDR3 is 13 residues. Germline-derived CDR1 and CDR2 are SNHLY and FYNNEI. Trimming stripped 7 bases from V and 4 bases from J, with 13 bases between. This CDR3 reads CASIGELVYGYTF. The CDR3 coding sequence is TGTGCCAGCATTGGGGAGTTGGTCTATGGCTACACCTTC.

The gene calls are TRBV4-1 and TRBJ2-3, with 10 positions matching TRBD2. Unmatched junction bases numbered 3, after V lost 5 bases and J lost 4 bases. This CDR3 comprises 14 residues. Germline V gene sequence: CDR1 MGHRA, CDR2 YSYEKL. The CDR3 DNA reads TGCGCCAGCAGCTACAGCGGGGGGGCAGATACGCAGTATTTT. Residues: CASSYSGGADTQYF.

On this clone: Other DNA sequences in the same sample also yield this CDR3. This sequence joins TRBV18 and TRBJ2-6; TRBD2 matches 8 bases. CDR3 length: 16 residues. Germline loops: CDR1 KGHSH, CDR2 LQKENI. The ends lost 0 bases at V and 4 bases at J; junction bases unmatched: 2. In nucleotides, the CDR3 is TGTGCCAGCTCACCACCTAGCGGGGTGGGGGCCAACGTCCTGACTTTC. Amino acids: CASSPPSGVGANVLTF.